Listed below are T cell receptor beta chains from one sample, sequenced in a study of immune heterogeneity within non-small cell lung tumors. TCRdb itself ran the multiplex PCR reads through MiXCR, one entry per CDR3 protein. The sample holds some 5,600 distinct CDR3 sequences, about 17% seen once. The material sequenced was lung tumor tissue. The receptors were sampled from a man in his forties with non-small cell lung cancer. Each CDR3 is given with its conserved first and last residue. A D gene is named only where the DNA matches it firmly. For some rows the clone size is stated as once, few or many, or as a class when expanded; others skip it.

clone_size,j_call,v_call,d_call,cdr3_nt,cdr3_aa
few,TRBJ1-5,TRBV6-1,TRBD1,TGTGCCAGCGGTGTAAATTTCGTCGGGACAGGAAATCAGCCCCAGCATTTT,CASGVNFVGTGNQPQHF
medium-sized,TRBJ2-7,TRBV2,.,TGTGCCAGCAGCCAGAGGAGAGACGGAACCTACGAGCAGTACTTC,CASSQRRDGTYEQYF
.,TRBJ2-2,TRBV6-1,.,TGTGCCAGCACTCCGGGTACCGGGGAGCTGTTTTTT,CASTPGTGELFF
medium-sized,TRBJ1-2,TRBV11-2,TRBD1,TGTGCCAGCAGCGAAGGGACAGGGAGTAACTATGGCTACACCTTC,CASSEGTGSNYGYTF
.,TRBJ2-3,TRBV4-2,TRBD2,TGTGCCAGCAGCCGCGAACTAGCGGGGGGATCAGATACGCAGTATTTT,CASSRELAGGSDTQYF
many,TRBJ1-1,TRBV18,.,TGTGCCAGCTCACCAGGGAACACTGAAGCTTTCTTT,CASSPGNTEAFF
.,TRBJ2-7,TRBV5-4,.,TGTGCCAGCAGCTTAAATAGCTACGACCAGTACTTC,CASSLNSYDQYF
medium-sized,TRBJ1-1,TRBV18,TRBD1,TGTGCCAGCTCCTTGTCAGGGGGGACGAACACTGAAGCTTTCTTT,CASSLSGGTNTEAFF
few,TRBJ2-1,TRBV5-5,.,TGTGCCAGCAGCTTGGGGCCGTTTCTGGACAATGAGCAGTTCTTC,CASSLGPFLDNEQFF
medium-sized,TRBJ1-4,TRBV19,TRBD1,TGTGCCAGTAGCGAAGCGGCGGGACAGGGTAATGAAAAACTGTTTTTT,CASSEAAGQGNEKLFF
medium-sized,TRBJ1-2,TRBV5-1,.,TGCGCCAGCAGCTTGGGCTTTGGGGGGCGCGGTGGCTACACCTTC,CASSLGFGGRGGYTF
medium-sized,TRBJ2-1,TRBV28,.,TGTGCCAGCAGTTTAAGTGGAAACTACAATGAGCAGTTCTTC,CASSLSGNYNEQFF
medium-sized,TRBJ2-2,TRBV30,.,TGTGCCTGGAGTGTAGGTCCTAACACCGGGGAGCTGTTTTTT,CAWSVGPNTGELFF
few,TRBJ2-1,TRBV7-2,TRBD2,TGTGCCAGCAGCTTACCCCGCGGTAGCGGGAACTACAATGGGCAGTTCTTC,CASSLPRGSGNYNGQFF
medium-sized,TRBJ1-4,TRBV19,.,TGTGCCAGTAGTTTAGGCGAAAAACTGTTTTTT,CASSLGEKLFF
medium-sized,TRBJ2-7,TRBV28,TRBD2,TGTGCCAGCAGTTTACGGCGGGAGGGAACGTTGGTAGAAGAGCAGTACTTC,CASSLRREGTLVEEQYF
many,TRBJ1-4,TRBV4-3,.,TGCGCCAGCAGCCAAGACGGCCACAGGGTAACTAATGAAAAACTGTTTTTT,CASSQDGHRVTNEKLFF
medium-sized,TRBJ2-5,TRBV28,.,TGTGCCAGCAGTTTCGTACACCTACTAGGCCCCCAAGAGACCCAGTACTTC,CASSFVHLLGPQETQYF
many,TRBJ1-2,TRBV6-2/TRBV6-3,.,TGTGCCAGCAAGTCAGGTTCCGACGGGCCTGGGGGCTACACCTTC,CASKSGSDGPGGYTF
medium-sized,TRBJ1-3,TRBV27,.,TGTGCCAGCAAACCGACAGGTGGAAACACCATATATTTT,CASKPTGGNTIYF
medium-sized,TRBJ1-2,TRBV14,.,TGTGCCAGCAGCCGTCTTAGTGGTGGCTATGGCTACACCTTC,CASSRLSGGYGYTF
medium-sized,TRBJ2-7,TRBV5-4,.,TGTGCCAGCAGCTTGATCCCCGGCTCCTACGAGCAGTACTTC,CASSLIPGSYEQYF
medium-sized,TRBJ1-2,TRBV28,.,TGTGCCAGCAGTTTTGGAGGGGGAGGGTTTTATGGCTACACCTTC,CASSFGGGGFYGYTF
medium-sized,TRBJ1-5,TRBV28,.,TGTGCCAGCAGTTTAGTCGTATTGTTGGGCGGCAATCAGCCCCAGCATTTT,CASSLVVLLGGNQPQHF
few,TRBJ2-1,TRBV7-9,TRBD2,TGTGCCAGCAGCGCATTCTTCCTAGCGGGAGGGCCAAATGAGCAGTTCTTC,CASSAFFLAGGPNEQFF
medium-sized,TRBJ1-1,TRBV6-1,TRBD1,TGTGCCAGCAGTGGGGACAGGGGACAGCCAGAAGCTTTCTTT,CASSGDRGQPEAFF
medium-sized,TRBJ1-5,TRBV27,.,TGTGCCAGCAGTTGGGGCAGGGGTAGCAATCAGCCCCAGCATTTT,CASSWGRGSNQPQHF
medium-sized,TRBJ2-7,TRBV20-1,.,TGCAGTGCACGTATGTGGCGGAATACCTCCTTGGGCGAGCAGTACTTC,CSARMWRNTSLGEQYF
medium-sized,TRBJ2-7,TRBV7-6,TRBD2,TGTGCCAGCAGCTTACTAGCGGGAGTCTACGAGCAGTACTTC,CASSLLAGVYEQYF
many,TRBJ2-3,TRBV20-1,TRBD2,TGCAGTGCTACCAAGACTAGCGGGGTAACAGATACGCAGTATTTT,CSATKTSGVTDTQYF
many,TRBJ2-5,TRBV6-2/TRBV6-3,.,TGTGCCAGCAGTTCTCAAGGGGAGACCCAGTACTTC,CASSSQGETQYF
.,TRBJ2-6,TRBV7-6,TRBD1,TGTGCCAGCAGCTTAGGCACAGGGGGCGCTGGGGCCAACGTCCTGACTTTC,CASSLGTGGAGANVLTF
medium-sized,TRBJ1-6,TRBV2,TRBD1,TGTGCCAGCAGTGGCCGGGACAGCGGTGGATCACCCCTCCACTTT,CASSGRDSGGSPLHF
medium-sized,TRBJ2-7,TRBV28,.,TGTGCCAGCAGGGGGGGCTACGAGCAGTACTTC,CASRGGYEQYF
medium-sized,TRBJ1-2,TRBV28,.,TGTGCCAGCAGGCTCAGCGAATGGTATGGCTACACCTTC,CASRLSEWYGYTF
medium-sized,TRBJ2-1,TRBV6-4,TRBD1,TGTGCCAGCAGTGCAGCACCCGGGACAGGGAAGTTCTTC,CASSAAPGTGKFF
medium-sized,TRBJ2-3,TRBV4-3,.,TGCGCCAGCAGCGAGGGGTTTTTAGATACGCAGTATTTT,CASSEGFLDTQYF